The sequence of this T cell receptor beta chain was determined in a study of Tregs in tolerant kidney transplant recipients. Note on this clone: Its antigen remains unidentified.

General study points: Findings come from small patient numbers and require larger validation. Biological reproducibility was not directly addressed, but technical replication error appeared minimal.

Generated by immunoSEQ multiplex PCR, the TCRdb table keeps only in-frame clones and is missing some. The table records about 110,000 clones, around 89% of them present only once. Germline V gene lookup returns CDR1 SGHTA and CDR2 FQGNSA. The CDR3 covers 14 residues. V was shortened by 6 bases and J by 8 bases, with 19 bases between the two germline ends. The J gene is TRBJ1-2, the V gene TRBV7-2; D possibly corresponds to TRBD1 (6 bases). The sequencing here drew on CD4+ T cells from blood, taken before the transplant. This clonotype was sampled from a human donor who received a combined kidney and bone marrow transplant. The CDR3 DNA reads TGTGCCAGCAGACGGTCGGGGGGCGCGTGGGGCTACACCTTC. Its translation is CASRRSGGAWGYTF.